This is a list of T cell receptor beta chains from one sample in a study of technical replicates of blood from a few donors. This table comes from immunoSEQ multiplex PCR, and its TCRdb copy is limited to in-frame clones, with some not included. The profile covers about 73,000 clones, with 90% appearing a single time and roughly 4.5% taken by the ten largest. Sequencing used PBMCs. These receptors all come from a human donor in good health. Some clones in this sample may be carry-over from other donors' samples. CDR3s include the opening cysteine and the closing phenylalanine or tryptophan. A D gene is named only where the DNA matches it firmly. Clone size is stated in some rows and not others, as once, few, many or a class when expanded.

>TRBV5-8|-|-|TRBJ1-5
TGTGCCAGCAGCTCTTCTGACAGCTTTAATCAGCCCCAGCATTTT
CASSSSDSFNQPQHF
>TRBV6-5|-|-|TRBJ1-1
TGTGCCAGCAGTTACGAAGGGGCTGGCACTGAAGCTTTCTTT
CASSYEGAGTEAFF
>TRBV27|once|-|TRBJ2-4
TGTGCCAGCAGTTTATCCTATACCAAAAACATTCAGTACTTC
CASSLSYTKNIQYF
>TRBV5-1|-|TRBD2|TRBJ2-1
TGCGCCAGCAGCTTGGTAGCGGGGGGATACAATGAGCAGTTCTTC
CASSLVAGGYNEQFF
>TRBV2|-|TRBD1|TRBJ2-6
TGTGCCAGCAAACCGGGCCAGGGGGCTGGGGCCAACGTCCTGACTTTC
CASKPGQGAGANVLTF
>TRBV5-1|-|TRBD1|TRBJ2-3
TGCGCCAGCAGCCAAATACTGACAGGGGGCACAGATACGCAGTATTTT
CASSQILTGGTDTQYF
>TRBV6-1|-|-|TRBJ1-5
TGTGCCAGCAGTGACGGTCTGCGCAATCAGCCCCAGCATTTT
CASSDGLRNQPQHF
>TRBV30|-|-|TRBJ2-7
TGTGCCTGGAGTGCCGGAGCATACGAGCAGTACTTC
CAWSAGAYEQYF
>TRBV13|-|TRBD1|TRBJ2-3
TGTGCCAGCAGCTTAGGGGGACAGGGGGCAGATACGCAGTATTTT
CASSLGGQGADTQYF
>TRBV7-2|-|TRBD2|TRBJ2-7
TGTGCCAGCAGCTTAGAAGCGGGAGGACCCTACGAGCAGTACTTC
CASSLEAGGPYEQYF
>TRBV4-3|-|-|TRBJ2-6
TGCGCCAGCAGCCAAGAGGGGGCCAGCTCTGGGGCCAACGTCCTGACTTTC
CASSQEGASSGANVLTF
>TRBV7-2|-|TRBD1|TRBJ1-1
TGTGCCAGCAGCGCAAGACGGACAGGGGGGCCACATGAAGCTTTCTTT
CASSARRTGGPHEAFF
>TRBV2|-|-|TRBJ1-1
TGTGCCAGCAGTGAAAGGGGGGGGAGCACTGAAGCTTTCTTT
CASSERGGSTEAFF
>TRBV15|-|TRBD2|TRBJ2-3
TGTGCCACCAGCAGATCCATAGCGGGGGTGACAGATACGCAGTATTTT
CATSRSIAGVTDTQYF
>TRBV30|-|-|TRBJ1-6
TGTGCCTGGCACGACACAGGCGAGTCACCCCTCCACTTT
CAWHDTGESPLHF
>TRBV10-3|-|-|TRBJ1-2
TGTGCCGTTGGGGAGGGGTCTAGCTATGGCTACACCTTC
CAVGEGSSYGYTF
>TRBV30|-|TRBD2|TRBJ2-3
TGTGCCTGGAGTGTAGGGCTAGCGGGGGGGGTTTCAAGAGATACGCAGTATTTT
CAWSVGLAGGVSRDTQYF
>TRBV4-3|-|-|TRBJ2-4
TGCGCCAGCAGCCCGACAGTTGTGGGGAGGGCCAAAAACATTCAGTACTTC
CASSPTVVGRAKNIQYF
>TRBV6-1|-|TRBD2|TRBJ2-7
TGTGCCAGCAGTGTTCTAGCGGGGGGTGCCTACGAGCAGTACTTC
CASSVLAGGAYEQYF
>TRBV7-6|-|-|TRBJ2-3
TGTGCCAGCAGCCACCCGGGACTGAGCACAGATACGCAGTATTTT
CASSHPGLSTDTQYF
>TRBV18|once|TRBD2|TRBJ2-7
TGTGCCAGCTCCCCCGGGACTAGCGAAACCTACGAGCAGTACTTC
CASSPGTSETYEQYF
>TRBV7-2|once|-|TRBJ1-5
TGTGCCAGCAGCCCGAGTCGGGGGAAAAGTCAGCCCCAGCATTTT
CASSPSRGKSQPQHF
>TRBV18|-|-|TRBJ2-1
TGTGCCAGCTCACTACGTGGCGGGGATGAGCAGTTCTTC
CASSLRGGDEQFF
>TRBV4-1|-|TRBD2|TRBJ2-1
TGCGCCAGCAGCCAAGATCGACTAGCTGTCACCAGCTCCTACAATGAGCAGTTCTTC
CASSQDRLAVTSSYNEQFF
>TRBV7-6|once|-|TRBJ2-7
TGTGCCAGCAGCCCACCGGGAGCGGTCTCCTACGAGCAGTACTTC
CASSPPGAVSYEQYF
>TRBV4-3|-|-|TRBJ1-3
TGCGCCAGCAGCCAGACTGCCGGGACAGGAAACACCATATATTTT
CASSQTAGTGNTIYF
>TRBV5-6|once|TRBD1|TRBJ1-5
TGTGCCAGCAGCTCAGGGACAGACCATAGCAATCAGCCCCAGCATTTT
CASSSGTDHSNQPQHF
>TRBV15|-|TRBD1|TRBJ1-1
TGTGCCACCAGCCGCAACAACAGGGGGCGGGACACTGAAGCTTTCTTT
CATSRNNRGRDTEAFF
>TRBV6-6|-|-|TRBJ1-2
TGTGCCAGCAGTTACGGGGGGAGGAACTATGGCTACACCTTC
CASSYGGRNYGYTF
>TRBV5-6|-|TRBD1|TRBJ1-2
TGTGCCAGCAGCCCGGACAGGAACTATGGCTACACCTTC
CASSPDRNYGYTF
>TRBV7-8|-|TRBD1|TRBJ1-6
TGTGCCAGCAGCTTTTTGGTTCAGGGGGGTTCACCCCTCCACTTT
CASSFLVQGGSPLHF
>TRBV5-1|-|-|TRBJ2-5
TGCGCCAGCAGCTACGAGCAAGAGACCCAGTACTTC
CASSYEQETQYF
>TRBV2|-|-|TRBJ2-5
TGTGCCAGCAGTGAGGTCGGTCAAGAGACCCAGTACTTC
CASSEVGQETQYF
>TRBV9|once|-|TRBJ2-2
TGTGCCAGCAGCACCGAGAGGGCGTTCGCGAACACCGGGGAGCTGTTTTTT
CASSTERAFANTGELFF
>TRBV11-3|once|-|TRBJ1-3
TGTGCCAGCAGCTTAGATCGCGACAGAATCTCTGGAAACACCATATATTTT
CASSLDRDRISGNTIYF
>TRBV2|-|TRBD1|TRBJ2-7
TGTGCCAGCAGTGAATGGGGGACAGGTGACTACGAGCAGTACTTC
CASSEWGTGDYEQYF
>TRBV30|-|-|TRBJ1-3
TGTGCCTGGATAAGCTCCGGGACAACTCGAAACACCATATATTTT
CAWISSGTTRNTIYF
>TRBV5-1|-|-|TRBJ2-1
TGCGCCAGCAGCTTTGGCCCCCCCAAAGACTACAATGAGCAGTTCTTC
CASSFGPPKDYNEQFF
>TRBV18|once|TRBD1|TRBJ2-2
TGTGCCAGCTCACCCGGACAGGGGAGGAACACCGGGGAGCTGTTTTTT
CASSPGQGRNTGELFF
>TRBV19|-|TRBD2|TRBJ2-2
TGTGCCAGTAGTTCCGGACTAGCGGTAAACACCGGGGAGCTGTTTTTT
CASSSGLAVNTGELFF
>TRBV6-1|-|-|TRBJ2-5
TGTGCCAGCATGGAGGAGACCCAGTACTTC
CASMEETQYF
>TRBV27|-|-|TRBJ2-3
TGTGCCAGCAGCCGACAGGCCCTAGATACGCAGTATTTT
CASSRQALDTQYF
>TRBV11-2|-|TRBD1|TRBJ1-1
TGTGCCAGCAGCGAGCGACAGGGGATGAACACTGAAGCTTTCTTT
CASSERQGMNTEAFF
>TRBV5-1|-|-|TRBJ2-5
TGCGCCAGCAGCTTGGGGAGGGGAAGAGAGACCCAGTACTTC
CASSLGRGRETQYF
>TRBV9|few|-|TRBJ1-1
TGTGCCAGCAGCGTACTCCCGAACACTGAAGCTTTCTTT
CASSVLPNTEAFF
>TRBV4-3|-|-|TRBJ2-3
TGCGCCAGCAGCCAAGATGGGACACGCAGGGCAGATACGCAGTATTTT
CASSQDGTRRADTQYF
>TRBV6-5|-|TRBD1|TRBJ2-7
TGTGCCAGCAGAAGAGGGACAGGGGGCAGCGAGCAGTACTTC
CASRRGTGGSEQYF
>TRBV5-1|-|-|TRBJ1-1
TGCGCCAGCAAAGGCGAACCGGAGCGCACTGAAGCTTTCTTT
CASKGEPERTEAFF
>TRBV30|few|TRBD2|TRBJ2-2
TGTGCCTGGAGTAATCTGGGACTAGCGGACGGGGAGCTGTTTTTT
CAWSNLGLADGELFF
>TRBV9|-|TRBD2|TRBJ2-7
TGTGCCAGCAGCGTAGGAGAGGGCGGGGGGACCTACGAGCAGTACTTC
CASSVGEGGGTYEQYF
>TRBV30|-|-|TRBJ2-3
TGTGCCTGGAGTACAGGTACTAGCACAGATACGCAGTATTTT
CAWSTGTSTDTQYF
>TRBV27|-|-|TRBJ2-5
TGTGCCAGCAGTTTATCGATTAGCGACCAAGAGACCCAGTACTTC
CASSLSISDQETQYF
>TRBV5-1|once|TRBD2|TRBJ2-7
TGCGCCAGCAGCCTTGGACTAGCGAACTACGAGCAGTACTTC
CASSLGLANYEQYF